This TCR beta chain originates from a study of blood T cell repertoires in COVID-19. Study context: There were acute and convalescent COVID-19 samples, and they came from the United States, Italy and Spain.

As handled by the study authors: Amplification of reference gene primers was used by the study to estimate nucleated cell counts. Measured with immunoSEQ multiplex PCR; TCRdb has only the in-frame clones, and not every one. The V and J calls and clone size were taken over from that table, and D and trimming were inferred from the DNA. In the table there are 250,000 to 300,000 clones, approximately 91% of which are singletons. Losses at the gene ends were 5 bases for V and 7 bases for J; bases not matched to a gene: 7. The germline gives CDR1 LNHDA, CDR2 SQIVND (reference sequence). The CDR3 consists of 13 residues.

Sequenced input: peripheral blood. This receptor was identified in a woman in her 40s who had recovered from COVID-19. The chain is built from TRBV19 and TRBJ2-7; 8 bases map to TRBD1. Written as DNA, the CDR3 is TGTGCCAGTAGTTCCGGACAGGGTCGAGAGCAGTACTTC. It translates to CASSSGQGREQYF.